This is a list of T cell receptor beta chains from one sample in a study of shared clonotypes between healthy human individuals. TCRdb keeps only in-frame clones here, not all; method: immunoSEQ multiplex PCR. Seen here are under 2.5 million clones, 92% observed once, and the top ten hold 0.37%. The specimen was naive CD4+ T cells from PBMCs. These receptors all stem from a man younger than 35 in good health. Some clones in this sample may be carry-over from other donors' samples. CDR3s leave out the opening cysteine and the closing phenylalanine or tryptophan. The D gene is left open where the match is weak.

>-|TRBV4-2
ASSRRLATEAF
>TRBD1|TRBV7-8
ASSNIWPRDRGQTGELF
>-|TRBV5-1
ASSSRDSTTDTQY
>-|TRBV28
ASSIHRDPYEQY
>TRBD1|TRBV5-6
ASSFLGQGFYEQY
>-|TRBV28
ASSPWGRNTGNTIY
>-|TRBV7-2
ASSLGQINTIY
>TRBD2|TRBV5-1
ASSGGGGSSYNEQF
>-|TRBV5-1
ASSLEWLGNTEAF
>-|TRBV7-9
ASSLAATDSLNYGYT
>TRBD2|TRBV5-1
ASKTRGTSGKETQY
>-|TRBV30
AWKGDQPQH
>-|TRBV4-1
ASSQEGIDRLRTDTQY
>-|TRBV14
ASSQVQQTNEKLF
>-|TRBV18
ASSPTDSQSPEAF
>-|TRBV28
ASSLQGPLFYEQY
>-|TRBV6-6
ASTQGGTQETQY
>-|TRBV28
ASSSRDSRFKQPQH
>TRBD2|TRBV14
ASSQWRTSGTGELF
>-|TRBV11-1
ASSKGTRLMGGYT
>TRBD1|TRBV30
AWSLSRDRLLF
>-|TRBV10-3
AISAPTINEQF
>-|TRBV7-2
ASSLTVGGASTDTQY
>TRBD2|TRBV7-3
ASSLRGLAGTGQETQY
>TRBD1|TRBV5-1
ASSFTGGDEQY
>-|TRBV5-1
ASSFSQPIDRDGRGTQY
>TRBD2|TRBV18
ASSPPASGRGETQY
>-|TRBV30
AWTSGGSNEKLF
>-|TRBV19
ASSIYGVSETQY
>TRBD1|TRBV18
ASSRQGRETQY
>-|TRBV7-2
ASSLNADQPQH
>TRBD1|TRBV9
ASSSWPLTGRAGYT
>-|TRBV7-2
ASSRDIGETQY
>-|TRBV9
ASSVGAPPGELF
>TRBD2|TRBV6-1
ASSENPGLSSYEQY
>-|TRBV5-1
ASSLDGPRSGYT
>-|TRBV19
ASSIRWDQPQH
>TRBD1|TRBV7-2
ASSPQQGGQPQH
>-|TRBV5-1
ASSRGLGPNTGELF
>-|TRBV7-6
ASSPRPGGRETQY
>-|TRBV25-1
ASSESTSSYSTDTQY
>TRBD2|TRBV5-1
ASSQLAGDYNEQF
>-|TRBV15
ATSRRRDLAGTQY
>-|TRBV2
ASSANEKLF
>-|TRBV18
ASSPGTWEKLF
>-|TRBV5-1
ASSLEGGEVSEQY
>TRBD2|TRBV4-1
ASSQSREREVPLGYEQY